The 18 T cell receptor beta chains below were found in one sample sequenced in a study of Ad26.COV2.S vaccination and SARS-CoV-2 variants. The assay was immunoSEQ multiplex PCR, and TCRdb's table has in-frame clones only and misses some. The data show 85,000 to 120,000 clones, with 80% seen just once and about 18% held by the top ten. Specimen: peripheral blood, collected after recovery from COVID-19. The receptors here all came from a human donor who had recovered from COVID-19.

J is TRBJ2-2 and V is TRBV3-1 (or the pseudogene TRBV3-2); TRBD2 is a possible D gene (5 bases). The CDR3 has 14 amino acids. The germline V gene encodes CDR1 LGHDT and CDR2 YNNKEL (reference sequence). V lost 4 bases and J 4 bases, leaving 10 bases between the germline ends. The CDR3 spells CASSPSRGTGELFF. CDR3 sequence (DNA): TGTGCCAGCAGCCCCTCCCGGGGCACCGGGGAGCTGTTTTTT.

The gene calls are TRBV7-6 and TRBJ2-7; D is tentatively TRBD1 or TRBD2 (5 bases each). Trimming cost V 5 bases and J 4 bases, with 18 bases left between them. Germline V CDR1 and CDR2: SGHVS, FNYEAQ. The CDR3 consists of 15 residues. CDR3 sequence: CASSPRGDRTYEQYF. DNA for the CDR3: TGTGCCAGCAGCCCAAGGGGAGACCGGACTTACGAGCAGTACTTC.

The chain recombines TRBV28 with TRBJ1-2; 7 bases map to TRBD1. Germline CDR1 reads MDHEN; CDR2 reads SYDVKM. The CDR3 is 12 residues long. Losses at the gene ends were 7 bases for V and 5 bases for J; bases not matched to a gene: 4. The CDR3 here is CASTPQGYGYTF. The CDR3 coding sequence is TGTGCCAGCACCCCACAGGGGTATGGCTACACCTTC.

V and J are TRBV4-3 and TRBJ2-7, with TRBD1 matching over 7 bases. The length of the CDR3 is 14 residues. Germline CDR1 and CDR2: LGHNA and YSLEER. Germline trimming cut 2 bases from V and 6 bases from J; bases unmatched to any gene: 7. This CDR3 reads CASSQTGTVSEQYF. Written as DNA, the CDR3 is TGCGCCAGCAGCCAAACCGGGACAGTCTCCGAGCAGTACTTC.

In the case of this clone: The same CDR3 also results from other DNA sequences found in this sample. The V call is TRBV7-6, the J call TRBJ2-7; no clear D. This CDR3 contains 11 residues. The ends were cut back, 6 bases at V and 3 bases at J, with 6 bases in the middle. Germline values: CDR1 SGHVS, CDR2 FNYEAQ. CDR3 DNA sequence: TGTGCCAGCAGTCCGGGCTACGAGCAGTACTTC. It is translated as CASSPGYEQYF.

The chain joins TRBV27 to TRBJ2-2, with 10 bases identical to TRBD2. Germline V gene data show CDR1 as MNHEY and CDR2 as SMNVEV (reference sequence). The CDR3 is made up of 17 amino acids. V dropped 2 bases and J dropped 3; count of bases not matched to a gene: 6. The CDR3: CASSLKAGGPYTGELFF. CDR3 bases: TGTGCCAGCAGTTTAAAAGCGGGGGGGCCCTACACCGGGGAGCTGTTTTTT.

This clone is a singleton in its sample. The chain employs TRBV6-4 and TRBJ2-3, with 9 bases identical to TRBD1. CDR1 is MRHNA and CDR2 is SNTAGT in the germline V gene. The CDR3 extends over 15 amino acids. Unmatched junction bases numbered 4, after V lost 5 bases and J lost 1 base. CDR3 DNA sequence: TGTGCCAGCAGTCTGACAGGGGGAGGCACAGATACGCAGTATTTT. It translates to CASSLTGGGTDTQYF.

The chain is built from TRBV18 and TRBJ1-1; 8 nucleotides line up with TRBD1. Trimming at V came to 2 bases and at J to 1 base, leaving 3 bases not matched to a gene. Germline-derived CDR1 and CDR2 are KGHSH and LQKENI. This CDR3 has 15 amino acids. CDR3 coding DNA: TGTGCCAGCTCACCAGGGACAGGCGGGAACACTGAAGCTTTCTTT. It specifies CASSPGTGGNTEAFF.

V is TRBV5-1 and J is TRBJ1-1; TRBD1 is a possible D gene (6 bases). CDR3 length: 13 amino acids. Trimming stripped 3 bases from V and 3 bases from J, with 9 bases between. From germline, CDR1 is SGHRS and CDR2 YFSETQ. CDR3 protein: CASSYRDYTEAFF. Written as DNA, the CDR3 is TGCGCCAGCAGCTACAGGGATTACACTGAAGCTTTCTTT.

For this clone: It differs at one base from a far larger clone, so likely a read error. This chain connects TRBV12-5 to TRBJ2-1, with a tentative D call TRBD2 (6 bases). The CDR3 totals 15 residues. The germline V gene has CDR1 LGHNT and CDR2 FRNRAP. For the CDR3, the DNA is TGTGCTTGTGGTTTGGGGGGTACAGAAAACAATGAGCAGTTCTTC. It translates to CACGLGGTENNEQFF.

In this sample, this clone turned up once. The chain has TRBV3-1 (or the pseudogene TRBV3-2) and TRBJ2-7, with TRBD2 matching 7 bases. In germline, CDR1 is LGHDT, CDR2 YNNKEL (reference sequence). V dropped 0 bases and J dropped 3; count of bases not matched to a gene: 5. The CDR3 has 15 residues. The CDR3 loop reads CASSQDRGVNYEQYF. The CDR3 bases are TGTGCCAGCAGCCAAGATCGGGGGGTGAACTACGAGCAGTACTTC.

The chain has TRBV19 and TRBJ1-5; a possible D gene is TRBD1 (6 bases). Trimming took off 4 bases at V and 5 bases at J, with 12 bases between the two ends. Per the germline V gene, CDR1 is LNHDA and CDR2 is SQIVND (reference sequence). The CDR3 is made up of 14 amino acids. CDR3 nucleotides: TGTGCCAGTAGTAATACAGGGAGCGATCAGCCCCAGCATTTT. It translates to CASSNTGSDQPQHF.

DNA for the CDR3: TGTGCCAGCAGATTAGGAGGTAACTATGGCTACACCTTC. Encoded protein: CASRLGGNYGYTF. The chain joins TRBV28 to TRBJ1-2; D is undetermined. Germline lookup yields CDR1 MDHEN and CDR2 SYDVKM. The length of the CDR3 is 13 residues. With 6 bases removed from V and 1 base from J, the gap between germline ends came to 9 bases.

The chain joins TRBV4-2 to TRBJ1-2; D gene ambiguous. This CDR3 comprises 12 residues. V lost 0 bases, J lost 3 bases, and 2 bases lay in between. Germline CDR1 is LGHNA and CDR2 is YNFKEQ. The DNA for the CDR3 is TGTGCCAGCAGCCAAGAAGACTATGGCTACACCTTC. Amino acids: CASSQEDYGYTF.

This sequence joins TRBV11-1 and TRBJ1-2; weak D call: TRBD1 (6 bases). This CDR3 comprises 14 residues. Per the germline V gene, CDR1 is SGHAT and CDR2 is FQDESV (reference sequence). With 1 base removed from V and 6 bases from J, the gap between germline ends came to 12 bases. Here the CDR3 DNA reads TGTGCCAGCAGCTTAGTGACGGAGGGGGATGGCTACACCTTC. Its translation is CASSLVTEGDGYTF.

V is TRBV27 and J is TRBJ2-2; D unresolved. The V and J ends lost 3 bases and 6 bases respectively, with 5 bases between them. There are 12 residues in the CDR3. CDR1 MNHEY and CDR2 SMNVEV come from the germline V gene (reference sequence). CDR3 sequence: CASSFGPGELFF. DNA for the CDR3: TGTGCCAGCAGTTTTGGGCCCGGGGAGCTGTTTTTT.

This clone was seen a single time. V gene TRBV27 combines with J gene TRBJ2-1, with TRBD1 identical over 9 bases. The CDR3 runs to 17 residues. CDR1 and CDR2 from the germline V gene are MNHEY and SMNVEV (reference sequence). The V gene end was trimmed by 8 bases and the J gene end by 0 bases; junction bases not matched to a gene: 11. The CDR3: CASVPGQGRSSYNEQFF. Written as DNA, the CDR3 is TGTGCCAGCGTCCCGGGACAGGGTAGAAGCTCCTACAATGAGCAGTTCTTC.

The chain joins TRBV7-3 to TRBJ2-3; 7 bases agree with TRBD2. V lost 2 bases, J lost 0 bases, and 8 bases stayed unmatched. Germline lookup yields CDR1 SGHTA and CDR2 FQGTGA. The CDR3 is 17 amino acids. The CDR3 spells CASSLGGAGPSTDTQYF. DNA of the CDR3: TGTGCCAGCAGCTTAGGGGGAGCGGGGCCTAGCACAGATACGCAGTATTTT. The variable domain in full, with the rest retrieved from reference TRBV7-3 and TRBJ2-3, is GAGVSQTPSNKVTEKGKYVELRCDPISGHTALYWYRQSLGQGPEFLIYFQGTGAADDSGLPNDRFFAVRPEGSVSTLKIQRTERGDSAVYLCASSLGGAGPSTDTQYFGPGTRLTVL.